Listed below are T cell receptor beta chains from one sample, sequenced in a study of metastatic and nonmetastatic thyroid tumors. TCRdb re-called the PCR reads through MiXCR. The repertoire holds over 25,000 clones, with 15% to 20% as singletons. Specimen: blood. These TCRs come from a female donor with papillary thyroid cancer or a benign thyroid nodule (not recorded which). Some clones in this sample may be carry-over from other donors' samples. CDR3s leave out the opening cysteine and the closing phenylalanine or tryptophan. Rows may omit the clone size; those that give it use once, few, many or a size class.

ASSPGQGVGGYT	TRBV18	many	TRBJ1-2
ASSRFQGAAESYEQY	TRBV5-1	.	TRBJ2-7
ASSYGVRTEAF	TRBV6-5	medium-sized	TRBJ1-1
ASSIIPGQGKYEQY	TRBV19	many	TRBJ2-7
ASSLAGTPSGYT	TRBV5-1	many	TRBJ1-2
SSSYRLRGGYGYT	TRBV28	.	TRBJ1-2
ASSAPSSFSYEQY	TRBV28	.	TRBJ2-7
SARSQTGNEQF	TRBV20-1	.	TRBJ2-1
ASSNDRGHSEQF	TRBV6-1	many	TRBJ2-1
ASSRREGGDEQY	TRBV7-9	.	TRBJ2-7
ASSASSRATDTQY	TRBV6-4	many	TRBJ2-3
ASSERWSMSTEAF	TRBV6-1	.	TRBJ1-1
ASSSTTNTGELF	TRBV5-1	many	TRBJ2-2
ASSESGVGEQF	TRBV10-1	many	TRBJ2-1
TSRWVQGSPLH	TRBV20-1	.	TRBJ1-6
ASSQGGGRDTQY	TRBV3-1	many	TRBJ2-3